This TCR beta chain emerged from a study of cytomegalovirus exposure and HLA in healthy donors. Primers: 60 Vbeta forward and 13 Jbeta reverse. The method was immunoSEQ multiplex PCR; TCRdb's version includes in-frame clones alone and lacks a portion of them. The sample yields approximately 130,000 clones, 75% to 90% seen once. Study observations and caveats: It was confirmed in vitro that a few of the CMV-associated chains were specific for CMV antigens. Researchers had no immune exposure information except CMV serostatus available. Across donors, most TCRs were seen rarely, yet some public ones were widespread.

When sampled, the donors appeared nominally healthy, though they likely had unrecorded immune exposures. CDR1 SNHLY and CDR2 FYNNEI come from the germline V gene. V lost 3 bases and J lost 7, with 16 bases in between. This CDR3 has 15 amino acids. Of note for this clone: Its specificity is unknown.

Sequencing was performed on PBMCs. The sequence derives from a middle-aged man in good health and CMV-seronegative. This rearrangement joins TRBV2 to TRBJ1-5; D is perhaps TRBD1 (5 bases). The CDR3, as DNA: TGTGCCAGCAGTGACGCGGGGGGGGTTGGGCAGCCCCAGCATTTT. This gives the protein CASSDAGGVGQPQHF.